The source of this T cell receptor (beta chain) is a study of shared clonotypes between healthy human individuals. Execution of the assay was at deep level. The repertoire was sequenced with immunoSEQ multiplex PCR; TCRdb's copy has only in-frame clones and lacks some. This sample yields under 150,000 clones, of which about 67% are seen a single time; around 24% belongs to the top ten. Germline values: CDR1 SGHRS, CDR2 YFSETQ. V was shortened by 4 bases and J by 4 bases, with 11 bases between the two germline ends. The CDR3 totals 13 residues. Sequencing was done on a sample of memory CD8+ T cells sorted from blood. Subset of the sample: CD45RO+ cells pooled with CCR7-negative TemRA cells. This TCR was sampled from a young woman in good health. The gene calls are TRBV5-1 and TRBJ1-2; no reliable D call. In nucleotides, the CDR3 is TGCGCCAGCAGCGCGGTTGAGGTCTATGGCTACACCTTC. Amino acids: CASSAVEVYGYTF.